This T cell receptor (beta chain) appears in the sequencing data of a study of cytomegalovirus exposure and HLA in healthy donors. General study points: Accurate predictions that matched the HLA-A and HLA-B alleles of most subjects were reportedly made from TCR beta sequences.

V lost 3 bases, J lost 1 base, and 4 bases lay in between. Germline loops: CDR1 MNHNS, CDR2 SASEGT. CDR3 length: 12 residues. 60 Vbeta and 13 Jbeta primers were used in PCR. Sequencing used immunoSEQ multiplex PCR; TCRdb keeps in-frame clones, though not all of them. The sample holds more than 90,000 clones, approximately 69% seen once. On this clone itself: Its target is unknown.

The sequence derives from a boy aged 5-17 years in good health and CMV-seropositive. The specimen sequenced was PBMCs. The chain has TRBV6-1 and TRBJ2-7; D unresolved. The CDR3 nucleotides read TGTGCCAGCAGTGACACTTCCTACGAGCAGTACTTC. Residues: CASSDTSYEQYF.